This paragraph reports one T cell receptor (beta chain). What it binds is unknown. In the PCR, 60 Vbeta and 13 Jbeta primers were used. Repertoires were generated with immunoSEQ multiplex PCR, while TCRdb's copy carries only in-frame clones and drops some. The sample includes about 180,000 clones, around 76% of them seen just once. The source of the sample is a study of cytomegalovirus exposure and HLA in healthy donors. Regarding the study as a whole: In vitro work confirmed that a few CMV-associated chains recognize CMV antigens. The authors listed around 150 TCR beta chains as cytomegalovirus-associated. Immune exposure information comprised only CMV serostatus. It was reportedly the case that the classifier diagnosed cytomegalovirus status with high specificity and sensitivity.

From germline, CDR1 is GTSNPN and CDR2 SVGIG (reference sequence). V lost 0 bases and J lost 0, with 9 bases in between. CDR3 length equals 15 residues. This receptor was taken from a woman in her 30s in good health and CMV-seropositive. The chain employs TRBV30 and TRBJ1-3, with D uncertain. The sequenced material came from PBMCs. CDR3 DNA sequence: TGTGCCTGGAGTGTACCGGGAAGCTCTGGAAACACCATATATTTT. This encodes CAWSVPGSSGNTIYF.